This section outlines one T cell receptor (beta chain) sequence together with its context. This clonotype has only a few counts. Its antigen has not been determined. Nothing much larger sits one base from this clone, and base qualities are not available. Interpreted using the paper, the treatment or condition label stands for: allogeneic hematopoietic cell transplantation with graft depleted of TCRalphabeta T cells and CD19 B cells. The transplant recipients were children given TCRalphabeta/CD19-depleted allogeneic hematopoietic cell grafts. Reading from cysteine to phenylalanine, the CDR3 counts 15 amino acids. Only the CDR3 portion is preserved as DNA: 45 bases, with reading frame beginning at the first base. V drops 0 bases and J drops 5 bases, leaving 13 bases in between. Taken from the germline V gene, the CDR1 and CDR2 loops are SGHTA and FQGNSA. This sample was taken from a study of T-cell reconstitution after alpha-beta-depleted transplantation in children (dated by TCRdb to 2016 to 2017). About the study as a whole: T-cell immune reconstitution after TCRalphabeta/CD19-depleted allogeneic hematopoietic cell transplantation in children was quantitatively tracked in the study by means of TCR repertoire profiling.

Libraries were built with PCR. Reads for this sample came from an Illumina HiSeq 2500. To normalize quantification of the TCRbeta repertoire, the TCR libraries were built with molecular barcoding that relied on unique molecular identifiers. TCRdb redid the processing of the public reads, applying fastp at Q25 and MiXCR, and retained in-frame beta chains. Each record represents a unique CDR3 protein, reported with the most common genes and DNA among its rows. The sample contains some 450,000 distinct CDR3 sequences, roughly two fifths of them found a single time. Clones ranked in the top ten supply under 30% of the sample. The full study reports these points: Over the following months the frequencies of hyperexpanded clones went down, and after one year T-cell counts and TCRbeta diversity were mostly credited to newly produced T cells. The apparently early recovery of alphabetaT-cell counts about two months after transplant reportedly depended on only several hundred rapidly expanded clones that came from non-depleted graft cells. In some patients, high TCRbeta diversity at day 60 was attributed to recipient T cells and intrathymic progenitors that had survived conditioning.

The source of this sequence is a girl aged 2-10 years with aplastic anemia, due to receive a stem cell transplant. The chain is encoded by TRBV7-2 joined to TRBJ1-1, and the D gene may be TRBD1, 6 bases matching. The sequences come from PBMCs, collected before TCRalphabeta/CD19-depleted stem cell transplant. The nucleotide sequence reads TGTGCCAGCAGCTTAGCGCGGGGGGGCCGGACTGAAGCTTTCTTT. Translated, this is CASSLARGGRTEAFF.